This T cell receptor beta chain was captured in a study of blood T cell repertoires in COVID-19 (dated by TCRdb to about 2020). A note on the overall study: Collaborator samples came from the United States, Italy and Spain and covered acute and convalescent phases of COVID-19. The prospective study material was composed of cDNA or gDNA derived from T cells, B-cell-depleted T cells, or PBMCs. Subjects who had been exposed to COVID-19, were actively infected with it, or had recovered from it provided the deeply sampled blood TCRbeta repertoires that made up the dataset. A freely available public database, intended as a resource for researchers studying the immune response to SARS-CoV-2, is where the repertoires were released. Samples were obtained from the ongoing ImmuneRACE study (first 160 participants) and from 1,254 subjects provided by 6 global collaborators. Nearly every sample came with metadata listing a de-identified subject ID, COVID-19 status, age in years and sex. Where available, HLA class I and class II types were taken from metadata supplied by the sample provider and were not determined by assay-based typing.

TCRbeta CDR3 regions were amplified from genomic DNA using the immunoSEQ Assay, a bias-controlled multiplex PCR. Per the authors' processing: Nucleated cell counts per sample were estimated from amplification of reference gene primers within the assay. To quantify the absolute abundance of each unique TCRbeta CDR3 rearrangement, sequence reads were collapsed and filtered. For each sample, productive Simpson clonality was calculated as the square root of Simpson's diversity index over productive rearrangements. In its TCRdb copy, this immuneACCESS table keeps in-frame sequences only and misses some clones. Where compared with another copy, unresolved V genes explain less than half of these, and the others have no known cause. The D gene and trimming were derived from the DNA, and the V and J assignments and clone size from that table. This sample gives around 270,000 clones in total; around nine tenths of them show up just once. About 4.6% of the sample is in the top ten clones.

The study at large found these results: How much clinical and demographic metadata was included differed by source and by participant, and the metadata was provided uncurated.

Comments on this clone: Its antigen specificity is not known. No clone much larger than this one lies a single base away; base qualities are absent.

V is pruned by 4 bases and J by 5 bases, leaving 5 bases of the junction without a gene match. Measured from the cysteine to the phenylalanine, the CDR3 is 16 residues long. The CDR3 DNA has 48 bases and is translated from base 1. Looking up the germline V gene yields CDR1 SGDLS and CDR2 YYNGEE. Collaborating institutions collected whole blood in K2EDTA tubes following their own protocols. For TCRbeta analysis, collaborators shipped samples as frozen whole blood, isolated PBMCs, or DNA extracted from either of those sample types. The sample consisted of peripheral blood. The chain is made from TRBV9 and TRBJ2-1; 14 central nucleotides agree with TRBD2. The TCR sequence derives from a man aged 40-49 years with acute or convalescent COVID-19. CDR3 protein: CASSSRLAGGDNEQFF. The DNA is as follows: TGTGCCAGCAGCTCCCGACTAGCGGGGGGGGACAATGAGCAGTTCTTC.